This TCR beta chain was recovered during a study of Graves' ophthalmopathy and Graves' hyperthyroidism. Study-level points and caveats: Among thyroid clonotypes expanded above 0.001 frequency, most also appeared in blood.

RNA transcripts were the template, and TCR beta CDR3 regions were amplified from them. In the first round, RT-PCR was carried out with HTBI primers, and a multiplex PCR formed the second round. TCRdb redid the calling of the multiplex PCR reads with MiXCR, one entry per CDR3 protein. Altogether approximately 380,000 distinct CDR3 sequences are present, about 21% being singletons, with the ten largest covering under 3.5%. The CDR3 has 12 residues. V was clipped by 2 bases and J by 7 bases, with 7 bases between them. This clonotype was detected many times. As yet, its antigen is unknown. The sequencing sample was made of peripheral blood. The chain has TRBV12-3 or TRBV12-4 and TRBJ2-3; a weak D match, TRBD2 (6 bases). This receptor was obtained from a woman aged 18-29 years with stable Graves' hyperthyroidism. The CDR3 protein is CASSLRGYTQYF. The CDR3 nucleotides read TGTGCCAGCAGTTTACGGGGGTATACGCAGTATTTT.